This TCR beta chain was found in a study of T cell changes during pregnancy in multiple sclerosis (dated by TCRdb to between 2017 and 2020). Regarding the study in general: The study examined how the T cell repertoire changed over the course of pregnancy in women with multiple sclerosis.

The sample holds a few counts of this clone. Its antigen has not been determined. One base away there is no much larger clone; base qualities are not given. Library construction relied on the immunoSEQ multiplex PCR assay. TCRdb obtained this table from immuneACCESS and retained in-frame rearrangements with V and J assigned. These tables miss some clones; where compared with another copy, unresolved V genes account for less than half of the shortfall, and the remainder is unexplained. The sample has 60,000 to 95,000 clones on record, about nine tenths of them singletons. The leading ten clones occupy around 0.41% of the sample. Including the terminal cysteine and phenylalanine, the CDR3 comprises 17 residues. Only the CDR3 DNA stays, 51 bases, in frame from base 1. According to the germline V gene, CDR1 reads SGHVS and CDR2 reads FQNEAQ. Ends trimmed: V by 4 bases, J by 2 bases; bases unmatched to a gene: 11.

The specimen was CD4+ T cells from peripheral blood mononuclear cells, collected before pregnancy. This receptor was identified in a female donor with multiple sclerosis, enrolled in a pregnancy study. Recombination joined TRBV7-8 with TRBJ2-7, with TRBD2 identical over 10 junction bases. The DNA sequence is as follows: TGTGCCAGCAGCTGGTCGTCTAGCGGGAGTTCTACCTACGAGCAGTACTTC. The translation is CASSWSSSGSSTYEQYF.